This T cell receptor (beta chain) emerged from a study of tissue T cells after allogeneic stem cell transplantation. Findings and limits, study-wide: Sampling depth was limited, and the cohort was small and clinically varied.

The CDR3 length is 18 residues. V shed 3 bases, J shed 0 bases, and the junction held 7 bases outside the gene matches. CDR1 is LNHDA and CDR2 is SQIVND in the germline V gene (reference sequence). Regarding this clone: Its antigen is still unknown.

This table comes from immunoSEQ multiplex PCR, and its TCRdb copy is limited to in-frame clones, with some not included. The sample carries approximately 1,400 clones, 85% recorded once. The chain combines TRBV19 with TRBJ2-3, with 12 bases identical to TRBD2. The receptor comes from a male patient of 60 years or more with steroid-refractory graft-versus-host disease after an allogeneic stem cell transplant. Some T cells may be the graft donor's. This specimen consisted of blood, obtained at autopsy. In DNA, the CDR3 is TGTGCCAGTAGTATGTGGCTAGCGGGGGGGCCTAGCACAGATACGCAGTATTTT. Translating gives CASSMWLAGGPSTDTQYF.